One sample yielded the 28 T cell receptor beta chains listed below, sequenced in a study of neurological immune-mediated disorders. Via MiXCR, TCRdb re-called the 5' RACE reads, giving one row per CDR3 protein. The table has tens of thousands of distinct CDR3 sequences, roughly 9.9% seen once; the top ten hold about 1.7%. The sample consisted of PBMCs. Receptor source: a man in his fifties or sixties in good health.

There are many counts of this clonotype. The rearrangement joins TRBV7-9 to TRBJ2-7; 11 bases are shared with TRBD2. The CDR3 spans 15 residues. Looked up from germline, CDR1 is SEHNR and CDR2 is FQNEAQ (reference sequence). V dropped 4 bases and J dropped 5; count of bases not matched to a gene: 7. The CDR3, as DNA: TGTGCCAGCAGCTCTCGACTAGCGGGGAGCCACGAGCAGTACTTC. Amino acid sequence: CASSSRLAGSHEQYF.

V usage is TRBV6-2 or TRBV6-3 and J usage is TRBJ2-1, with D tentatively TRBD2 (6 bases). The CDR3 sequence is 14 residues long. The ends were cut back, 5 bases at V and 5 bases at J, with 13 bases in the middle. Germline V gene sequence: CDR1 MNHEY, CDR2 SVGEGT. The CDR3 region is CASSTPGLNNEQFF. CDR3 nucleotides: TGTGCCAGCAGTACCCCGGGACTGAACAATGAGCAGTTCTTC.

This clonotype was recorded many times. This rearrangement joins TRBV7-2 to TRBJ2-7; unclear D gene. The CDR3 is made up of 13 amino acids. The germline V gene encodes CDR1 SGHTA and CDR2 FQGNSA. Trimming took off 6 bases at V and 3 bases at J, with 12 bases between the two ends. The CDR3 sequence: CASRSLGDYEQYF. The CDR3 nucleotides read TGTGCCAGCAGATCGTTGGGCGACTACGAGCAGTACTTC.

This clonotype has at least ten counts. This chain joins TRBV5-5 and TRBJ2-7; D not resolved. CDR3 length: 12 amino acids. V was cut by 0 bases and J by 3 bases, with 4 bases left in between. CDR1 is SGHKS and CDR2 is YYEKEE in the germline V gene (reference sequence). The CDR3: CASSLVYYEQYF. The CDR3 DNA reads TGTGCCAGCAGCTTGGTATACTACGAGCAGTACTTC.

At least ten counts were recorded for this clonotype. The chain employs TRBV7-2 and TRBJ2-3; D not resolved. Germline CDR1 and CDR2: SGHTA and FQGNSA. Trimming shortened V by 3 bases and J by 2 bases, and 18 bases separated the two germline ends. This CDR3 has 17 residues. The DNA for the CDR3 is TGTGCCAGCAGCTTGGACGGCAGGACGAGTTCCACAGATACGCAGTATTTT. It translates to CASSLDGRTSSTDTQYF.

This clonotype occurred many times. This rearrangement joins TRBV12-3 or TRBV12-4 to TRBJ2-3, with 7 nucleotides matching TRBD2. The CDR3 has 15 amino acids. Trimming took 3 bases from V and 1 from J; bases not matched to a gene: 4. The CDR3 loop reads CASSLGGGGTDTQYF. For the CDR3, the DNA is TGTGCCAGCAGTTTGGGGGGGGGAGGCACAGATACGCAGTATTTT.

Ten or more counts support this clonotype. The chain joins TRBV12-3 or TRBV12-4 to TRBJ2-7; either TRBD1 or TRBD2 may fit D (5 bases each). The CDR3 consists of 14 residues. V was cut by 7 bases and J by 4 bases, with 17 bases left in between. CDR3 sequence: CASTPWGSGYEQYF. CDR3 nucleotides: TGTGCCAGCACACCTTGGGGGTCGGGTTACGAGCAGTACTTC.

The chain recombines TRBV5-1 with TRBJ2-5; 7 bases map to TRBD1. The CDR3 is 15 residues long. Germline V gives CDR1 SGHRS, CDR2 YFSETQ. J was trimmed by 2 bases and V by 4 bases; bases with no gene match: 8. Here the CDR3 reads CASSTGASIQETQYF. CDR3 sequence (DNA): TGCGCCAGCAGCACAGGGGCCTCTATTCAAGAGACCCAGTACTTC.

The chain couples TRBV20-1 to TRBJ2-5; the D call may be TRBD1 or TRBD2 (6 bases each). Trimming stripped 7 bases from V and 4 bases from J, with 16 bases between. The CDR3 contains 13 residues. Per germline, CDR1 DFQATT and CDR2 SNEGSKA (reference sequence). This CDR3 is CSVPRGERETQYF. CDR3 in DNA: TGCAGTGTTCCTAGGGGGGAAAGAGAGACCCAGTACTTC.

The chain is built from TRBV29-1 and TRBJ2-2; TRBD1 matches at 7 bases. Germline values: CDR1 SQVTM, CDR2 ANQGSEA. The CDR3 runs to 14 residues. V shed 7 bases, J shed 7 bases, and the junction held 12 bases outside the gene matches. CDR3 DNA sequence: TGCAGCGCGGGGAACCAGGGGGATGGCGGGGAGCTGTTTTTT. This translates into CSAGNQGDGGELFF.

There are a few counts of this clonotype. The chain is built from TRBV7-6 and TRBJ2-1, with D perhaps being TRBD1 or TRBD2 (5 bases each). CDR1 and CDR2 from the germline V gene are SGHVS and FNYEAQ. This CDR3 comprises 16 residues. Trimming removed 5 bases at V and 4 bases at J, with 18 bases between. In DNA, the CDR3 is TGTGCCAGCAGCCCACCGGGACGATCGCCGTACAATGAGCAGTTCTTC. The encoded protein is CASSPPGRSPYNEQFF.

This clonotype was seen more than once but under ten times. The gene calls are TRBV3-1 and TRBJ2-7; no firm D call. CDR1 and CDR2 from the germline V gene are LGHDT and YNNKEL (reference sequence). There are 15 residues in the CDR3. Between the trimmed V and J ends, which lost 4 bases and 7 bases, there was a span of 20 bases. CDR3 DNA: TGTGCCAGCAGCCCGTGGGCTGGAGAGGATGCAGAGCAGTACTTC. Its protein is CASSPWAGEDAEQYF.

Ten or more counts support this clonotype. V and J are TRBV24-1 and TRBJ2-1; 7 bases match TRBD2. This CDR3 region has 16 residues. Germline V gives CDR1 KGHDR, CDR2 SFDVKD. J gave up 3 bases and V 5 bases, and 9 bases lay outside the gene matches. The CDR3 nucleotides are TGTGCCACCAGTGTCCCGGGGGGTCTCGGCTACAATGAGCAGTTCTTC. This translates into CATSVPGGLGYNEQFF.

This clonotype was counted many times. This chain joins TRBV28 and TRBJ1-5; D is undetermined. Germline CDR1 and CDR2: MDHEN and SYDVKM. The CDR3 contains 13 residues. Trimming took off 5 bases at V and 8 bases at J, with 13 bases between the two ends. The DNA of the CDR3 is TGTGCCAGCAGTCCGTACACGAATGAGCCCCAGCATTTT. Protein sequence: CASSPYTNEPQHF.

The genes are TRBV6-6 and TRBJ1-3; D is unresolved. The CDR3 loop spans 14 amino acids. With 7 bases removed from V and 0 bases from J, the gap between germline ends came to 10 bases. Germline V gene data show CDR1 as MNHNY and CDR2 as SVGAGI (reference sequence). CDR3 coding DNA: TGTGCCAGCACCGACACCCGCTCTGGAAACACCATATATTTT. Amino acid sequence: CASTDTRSGNTIYF.

On this clonotype itself: One end of the junction fails to match germline, which may point to a read error. The chain couples TRBV7-2 to TRBJ2-6, with unresolved D. The V gene's germline CDR1 is SGHTA and CDR2 FQGNSA. The CDR3 runs 13 residues. Written as DNA, the CDR3 is TGTGCCAGCATCTTACCTGGGGCCAACGTCCTGACTTTC. Protein product: CASILPGANVLTF.

At least ten counts were recorded for this clonotype. V gene TRBV20-1 combines with J gene TRBJ2-7; maybe TRBD1 (5 bases). Per the germline V gene, CDR1 is DFQATT and CDR2 is SNEGSKA (reference sequence). V was clipped by 0 bases and J by 2 bases, with 11 bases between them. This CDR3 is built from 14 residues. The CDR3, as DNA: TGCAGTGCTAGAGATCCCAAGGGGACCTACGAGCAGTACTTC. Translating it yields CSARDPKGTYEQYF.

This clonotype was seen more than once but under ten times. The rearrangement uses TRBV4-2 and TRBJ2-5, with 10 bases identical to TRBD1. This CDR3 region has 18 residues. The V segment lost 0 bases and the J segment 4 bases; nucleotides outside the gene matches: 11. CDR1 and CDR2 from the germline V gene are LGHNA and YNFKEQ. Written as DNA, the CDR3 is TGTGCCAGCAGCCAAGAATATTCGGGGGACAGGGGATTAGAGACCCAGTACTTC. This codes for CASSQEYSGDRGLETQYF.

This clonotype appeared many times. In DNA form, the CDR3 reads TGCGCCAGCAGCTTGGATATAGGGGGCTACGAGCAGTACTTC. This codes for CASSLDIGGYEQYF. The chain uses TRBV5-1 and TRBJ2-7; D might be TRBD1 (6 bases). The CDR3 extends over 14 amino acids. CDR1 and CDR2 (germline): SGHRS, YFSETQ. V lost 0 bases and J lost 3, with 10 bases in between.

This clonotype occurred many times. The chain joins TRBV5-1 to TRBJ1-4; D is unresolved. Trimming cost V 1 base and J 0 bases, with 7 bases left between them. The germline CDR1 and CDR2 sequences are SGHRS and YFSETQ. The CDR3 covers 15 residues. CDR3 DNA sequence: TGCGCCAGCAGCTTGTCTAGTGCAACTAATGAAAAACTGTTTTTT. Translated: CASSLSSATNEKLFF.

This clonotype was counted once. The chain has TRBV2 and TRBJ2-7, with D tentatively TRBD1 or TRBD2 (5 bases each). The V and J ends lost 7 bases and 0 bases respectively, with 13 bases between them. CDR1 is SNHLY, CDR2 FYNNEI, per germline. The CDR3 loop spans 14 amino acids. CDR3 loop: CASNVEGSSYEQYF. In nucleotides, the CDR3 is TGTGCCAGCAACGTTGAGGGGAGCTCCTACGAGCAGTACTTC.

The table lists this clonotype with many counts. The gene calls are TRBV29-1 and TRBJ2-1; no clear D gene. In germline, CDR1 is SQVTM, CDR2 ANQGSEA. The ends were cut back, 8 bases at V and 0 bases at J, with 17 bases in the middle. CDR3 length: 15 amino acids. The CDR3 reads CSPRKRWGSYNEQFF. The CDR3 region has the DNA TGCAGCCCCCGGAAAAGATGGGGCTCCTACAATGAGCAGTTCTTC.

There are many counts of this clonotype. This chain links TRBV24-1 with TRBJ2-5, with 12 bases that match TRBD1. The CDR3 is made up of 16 amino acids. From germline, CDR1 is KGHDR and CDR2 SFDVKD. V dropped 2 bases and J dropped 5; count of bases not matched to a gene: 5. The CDR3 DNA reads TGTGCCACCAGTGATTGGGGGACAGGGGGCTGGGAGACCCAGTACTTC. It encodes CATSDWGTGGWETQYF.

This clonotype appeared many times. The V gene is TRBV29-1, the J gene TRBJ1-1, with D unresolved. This CDR3 has 13 residues. Germline CDR1 is SQVTM and CDR2 is ANQGSEA. The V gene lost 7 bases and the J gene lost 4 bases, with 16 bases spanning the gap. The CDR3 region is CSAIRGLSTEAFF. The CDR3 nucleotides are TGCAGCGCAATTCGAGGGTTGAGCACTGAAGCTTTCTTT.

In its sample, this clonotype was seen many times. The chain joins TRBV29-1 to TRBJ2-2; 7 nucleotides align to TRBD1. Per germline, CDR1 SQVTM and CDR2 ANQGSEA. Germline trimming cut 4 bases from V and 4 bases from J; bases unmatched to any gene: 12. CDR3 size: 16 residues. This CDR3 is CSVGPGGSLSTGELFF. In nucleotides, the CDR3 is TGCAGCGTTGGTCCAGGGGGTTCTTTGAGCACCGGGGAGCTGTTTTTT.

The table lists this clonotype with many counts. This rearrangement joins TRBV12-3 or TRBV12-4 to TRBJ2-2; D is perhaps TRBD1 or TRBD2 (5 bases each). The CDR3 is 15 amino acids. V was cut by 0 bases and J by 6 bases, with 11 bases left in between. CDR3: CASSLAPLGAGELFF. In DNA form, the CDR3 reads TGTGCCAGCAGTTTAGCGCCGTTGGGGGCCGGGGAGCTGTTTTTT.

This clonotype has just a few counts. The chain is built from TRBV2 and TRBJ2-1, with 8 positions matching TRBD1. The CDR3 loop spans 14 amino acids. Per the germline V gene, CDR1 is SNHLY and CDR2 is FYNNEI. V lost 8 bases and J lost 6; bases outside the gene matches: 9. In nucleotides, the CDR3 is TGTGCCAGCCTTAACGGACAGGGCTTCAATGAGCAGTTCTTC. This codes for CASLNGQGFNEQFF.

This clonotype was detected many times. The chain couples TRBV25-1 to TRBJ1-4; unclear D gene. Trimming shortened V by 5 bases and J by 1 base, and 8 bases separated the two germline ends. The germline V gene has CDR1 MGHDK and CDR2 SYGVNS. CDR3 length equals 14 residues. In nucleotides, the CDR3 is TGTGCCAGCAGTCGTCCAGGAACTAATGAAAAACTGTTTTTT. It codes for CASSRPGTNEKLFF. Looking up the rest from reference TRBV25-1 and TRBJ1-4 gives the full variable domain: EADIYQTPRYLVIGTGKKITLECSQTMGHDKMYWYQQDPGMELHLIHYSYGVNSTEKGDLSSESTVSRIRTEHFPLTLESARPSHTSQYLCASSRPGTNEKLFFGSGTQLSVL.